This TCR beta chain emerged from a study of T cell repertoires in cytomegalovirus infection. Trimming shortened V by 0 bases and J by 8 bases, and 17 bases separated the two germline ends. Germline CDR1 and CDR2: SGHNT and YYREEE (reference sequence). CDR3 length: 15 residues. At least ten counts were recorded for this clonotype. TCRdb re-analysed the reads in MiXCR, keeping a single row per CDR3 protein. The repertoire holds under 200,000 distinct CDR3 sequences, with 7.5% to 10% as singletons. The TCR sequence derives from a human donor in good health (CMV status not recorded). Some clones in this sample may be carry-over from other donors' samples. The chain couples TRBV5-4 to TRBJ1-1; no reliable D call. The sample was PBMCs. The CDR3 DNA is TGTGCCAGCAGCTTGGGGGTACTTCGTAGCGAGGAAGCTTTCTTT. Residues: CASSLGVLRSEEAFF. Full variable domain (missing parts from reference TRBV5-4 and TRBJ1-1): ETGVTQSPTHLIKTRGQQVTLRCSSQSGHNTVSWYQQALGQGPQFIFQYYREEENGRGNFPPRFSGLQFPNYSSELNVNALELDDSALYLCASSLGVLRSEEAFFGQGTRLTVV.